These 8 T cell receptor beta chains share one sample of origin, sequenced in a study of CD8 T cells in ankylosing spondylitis. Study findings and constraints: Ankylosing spondylitis blood appeared to carry a characteristic TCR beta motif of seven to nine highly homologous variants.

MiXCR was run by TCRdb on the 5' RACE reads, yielding one entry per CDR3 protein. The sample lists about 460,000 distinct CDR3 sequences; roughly 5% were seen once. These receptors' targets are unknown. The material sequenced was blood, either unsorted or a sorted T cell fraction (not recorded which). The source is a male donor with ankylosing spondylitis.

This clonotype was seen many times. V is TRBV15 and J is TRBJ2-1; D is perhaps TRBD1 (5 bases). CDR1 is LNHNV, CDR2 YYDKDF, per germline (reference sequence). Trimming cost V 1 base and J 3 bases, with 10 bases left between them. CDR3 length: 15 amino acids. CDR3 sequence (DNA): TGTGCCACCAGCAGAGGCCAGGGCGACTACAATGAGCAGTTCTTC. This translates into CATSRGQGDYNEQFF. Drawing the rest from reference TRBV15 and TRBJ2-1, the complete variable domain is DAMVIQNPRYQVTQFGKPVTLSCSQTLNHNVMYWYQQKSSQAPKLLFHYYDKDFNNEADTPDNFQSRRPNTSFCFLDIRSPGLGDTAMYLCATSRGQGDYNEQFFGPGTRLTVL.

In this sample, this clonotype turned up a few times. V is TRBV6-2 or TRBV6-3 and J is TRBJ1-1; D is uncertain. Between the trimmed V and J ends, which lost 2 bases and 4 bases, there was a span of 8 bases. Germline V lookup: CDR1 MNHEY, CDR2 SVGEGT. This CDR3 has 13 residues. The CDR3 reads CASSYIGGTEAFF. DNA for the CDR3: TGTGCCAGCAGTTACATAGGAGGCACTGAAGCTTTCTTT.

This clonotype was counted many times. The chain joins TRBV20-1 to TRBJ2-5; D unresolved. The germline V gene has CDR1 DFQATT and CDR2 SNEGSKA (reference sequence). This CDR3 contains 15 residues. Between the trimmed V and J ends, which lost 0 bases and 1 base, there was a span of 12 bases. CDR3 sequence: CSARERDLVQETQYF. CDR3 DNA sequence: TGCAGTGCTAGAGAACGAGACTTGGTCCAAGAGACCCAGTACTTC.

This clonotype was observed many times. The chain uses TRBV10-2 and TRBJ1-6; D call uncertain. The germline V and J ends were trimmed by 0 bases and 9 bases, with 6 bases remaining between them. Germline CDR1 WSHSY, CDR2 SAAADI. This CDR3 is built from 13 residues. As DNA, the CDR3 is TGCGCCAGCAGTGAGTCAAGGATTTCACCCCTCCACTTT. Translated: CASSESRISPLHF.

This clonotype was observed at least ten times. The chain combines TRBV20-1 with TRBJ1-5; possible D gene TRBD1, 5 bases. This CDR3 contains 14 residues. Per the germline V gene, CDR1 is DFQATT and CDR2 is SNEGSKA (reference sequence). Deletions cut 5 bases from V and 0 bases from J, with 11 bases between. The CDR3 bases are TGCAGTGCTCCGACAGTCTATAGCAATCAGCCCCAGCATTTT. Amino acid sequence: CSAPTVYSNQPQHF.

This clonotype has a count of ten or more. The chain joins TRBV7-2 to TRBJ1-5, with D uncertain. CDR3 length: 13 residues. Germline CDR1 reads SGHTA; CDR2 reads FQGNSA. With 5 bases removed from V and 6 bases from J, the gap between germline ends came to 11 bases. CDR3 loop: CASSASGSQPQHF. The CDR3, as DNA: TGTGCCAGCAGCGCCTCCGGGAGTCAGCCCCAGCATTTT.

V usage is TRBV6-2 or TRBV6-3 and J usage is TRBJ2-7; 11 bases line up with TRBD2. The CDR3 consists of 16 residues. CDR1 MNHEY and CDR2 SVGEGT come from the germline V gene. J was trimmed by 1 base and V by 0 bases; bases with no gene match: 2. The CDR3: CASSYSRLAGSYEQYF. Here the CDR3 DNA reads TGTGCCAGCAGTTACTCAAGACTAGCGGGGTCCTACGAGCAGTACTTC.

CDR3 loop: CASSRTPVSGANVLTF. CDR3 in DNA: TGTGCCAGCAGCCGGACTCCGGTATCTGGGGCCAACGTCCTGACTTTC. The chain has TRBV5-6 and TRBJ2-6, with a weak D call TRBD2 (5 bases). This CDR3 has 16 residues. Germline assignment: CDR1 SGHDT and CDR2 YYEEEE. Between the trimmed V and J ends, which lost 4 bases and 1 base, there was a span of 12 bases.